The rows below give T cell receptor beta chains drawn from one sample of a study of blood T cell repertoires in COVID-19. Profiled with immunoSEQ multiplex PCR; TCRdb holds only in-frame clones, not every one. The sample holds about 140,000 clones, about 83% seen once. The material sequenced was peripheral blood. The receptors originated from a man aged 25-45 years with COVID-19, enrolled during active disease. CDR3s leave out the opening cysteine and the closing phenylalanine or tryptophan. D genes are given only for firm matches.

j_gene	v_gene	d_gene	CDR3aa
TRBJ2-7	TRBV30	-	AWSVRLGMKSSYEQY
TRBJ2-7	TRBV7-3	-	ASSFFRGSSYEQY
TRBJ1-3	TRBV2	-	ASSASGNTIY
TRBJ2-3	TRBV19	TRBD2	ATSSGGKITDTQY
TRBJ1-2	TRBV14	-	ASSQGTERGYGYT
TRBJ1-2	TRBV6-6	TRBD1	ASSYWGTGDGYT
TRBJ2-1	TRBV2	-	ASSERQYNEQF
TRBJ2-5	TRBV29-1	TRBD2	SARTSGTETQY
TRBJ1-1	TRBV27	-	ASSLRQGFNTEAF
TRBJ2-7	TRBV6-2/TRBV6-3	-	ASSYSIDSSYEQY
TRBJ1-5	TRBV5-5	-	ASSLVGGNSNQPQH
TRBJ1-2	TRBV5-6	-	ASSGSRGIYGYT
TRBJ2-1	TRBV27	TRBD2	ASSPRSGSSYNEQF
TRBJ1-5	TRBV2	-	ASRRGDSNQPQH
TRBJ2-7	TRBV9	-	ASSVGGSYEQY
TRBJ2-3	TRBV28	TRBD1	ASSSGTGVTDTQY
TRBJ2-7	TRBV7-2	TRBD2	ASQVGGAYEQY
TRBJ1-5	TRBV30	TRBD1	AWSIAGTADQPQH
TRBJ2-2	TRBV10-2	TRBD1	ASRSDRDRLTGELF
TRBJ2-6	TRBV10-3	-	AINAGATGANVLT
TRBJ2-1	TRBV7-3	TRBD1	ASSLRTGRGDEQF
TRBJ2-5	TRBV4-1	TRBD2	ASRFSGRAGETQY
TRBJ2-1	TRBV12-5	TRBD2	ASGLGLAGFGEQF
TRBJ2-6	TRBV2	TRBD1	ASSFRGGREGANVLT
TRBJ2-7	TRBV7-9	-	ASRLEGVNEQY
TRBJ2-3	TRBV4-1	-	ASSLRRGTDTQY
TRBJ1-2	TRBV6-1	TRBD1	ASSEGDRGRYGYT
TRBJ2-5	TRBV19	TRBD1	ASSATGGETQY
TRBJ2-3	TRBV28	TRBD2	ASSSLGLAGDTQY
TRBJ2-7	TRBV19	TRBD2	ASSMGLAGGEQY
TRBJ2-7	TRBV6-5	-	ASTVTWGGPYEQY
TRBJ2-7	TRBV2	-	ASSEGATEQY
TRBJ2-7	TRBV6-1	-	ASSDREAADYEQY
TRBJ1-4	TRBV28	-	ASSSPGFLF
TRBJ2-3	TRBV28	TRBD2	ASSSPLGERGSTDTQY
TRBJ2-7	TRBV4-1	TRBD1	ASSQSSGGSYEQY
TRBJ2-5	TRBV19	TRBD2	ASRVAGGEETQY
TRBJ2-3	TRBV30	TRBD2	AWSVRGLAGGSADTQY
TRBJ2-3	TRBV14	TRBD2	ASSQDYGSGGLDTQY
TRBJ2-1	TRBV28	TRBD2	ASSSGLAEHEQF
TRBJ1-3	TRBV4-1	TRBD1	ASSQDSGGLNTIY
TRBJ2-1	TRBV14	-	ASSQGRNEQF
TRBJ1-2	TRBV3-1/TRBV3-2	-	ASSQGGRRASTYGYT
TRBJ1-1	TRBV6-1	-	ASSEEDSWTEAF
TRBJ1-5	TRBV19	TRBD1	ASSTRQGTQPQH
TRBJ2-3	TRBV6-1	-	ASSEKTRADTQY
TRBJ2-7	TRBV9	-	ASSERGISYEQY
TRBJ2-1	TRBV5-1	-	ASSAGSEGNEQF
TRBJ2-1	TRBV28	TRBD2	ASTSGRKRQF
TRBJ2-7	TRBV23-1	TRBD1	ASSHDRGSYEQY
TRBJ2-7	TRBV7-2	-	ASSTDRSSYEQY
TRBJ1-1	TRBV27	-	ASTPDYTNTEAF
TRBJ2-2	TRBV11-1	-	ASSFRTQGTGELF
TRBJ2-5	TRBV9	-	ASSAPTTGFSSETQY